Below, one TCR beta chain is given with its context. Its antigen is undetermined. These data come from a study of OX40 agonist ivuxolimab in advanced cancers. Findings and limits, study-wide: Certain nonresponders additionally had low normalized T-cell clonal expansion.

V lost 6 bases to trimming and J lost 9 bases, with 18 bases between them. This CDR3 contains 14 residues. In germline, CDR1 is SGHTA, CDR2 FQGNSA. Profiling relied on immunoSEQ multiplex PCR, and the TCRdb table lists in-frame clones only, not all of them. The sample consists of 95,000 to 100,000 clones, around 83% of them appearing once. The TCR was taken from an adult with an advanced solid tumor such as melanoma, head and neck, liver or kidney cancer. This material consisted of CD4+ or CD8+ T cells sorted from blood, taken in a trial of the OX40 agonist ivuxolimab. The chain combines TRBV7-2 with TRBJ2-4; possible D gene TRBD1, 5 bases. The CDR3 coding sequence is TGTGCCAGCAGACCCGACGGGCCTCAGGGCATTCAGTACTTC. It yields the protein CASRPDGPQGIQYF.